Listed below are T cell receptor beta chains from one sample, sequenced in a study of shared clonotypes between healthy human individuals. Data came from immunoSEQ multiplex PCR; TCRdb stores just in-frame clones and leaves some out. Here the sample spans 2 million to 3 million clones, 93% being singletons. What was sequenced was naive CD4+ T cells from PBMCs. These TCRs come from a man between 18 and 29 years old in good health. Some clones in this sample may be carry-over from other donors' samples. Each CDR3 is given with its conserved first and last residue. Where a row states a size, it is once, few, many or the class of an expanded clone; other rows omit it.

size,V,CDR3
NA,TRBV6-6,CASNSGLPYTDTQYF
NA,TRBV7-3,CASSPMGLAQETQYF
NA,TRBV28,CASTSRGWTGGNTIYF
few,TRBV20-1,CSASRQETQYF
NA,TRBV7-9,CASSHGTGSTDTQYF
NA,TRBV2,CASSDGTPGYTF
NA,TRBV15,CATSREGRGRGDTQYF
NA,TRBV5-4,CASSQWTVGNTEAFF
once,TRBV18,CASSTSEVYGYTF
NA,TRBV7-3,CASSLKGLAGMSGQETQYF
NA,TRBV10-3,CAISLPSGGEQYF
NA,TRBV11-2,CASSLDLTEQYF
NA,TRBV6-1,CASSGGENEQFF
NA,TRBV11-2,CASSAWDRASYF
NA,TRBV21-1,CASSKALGGPPTITDTQYF
NA,TRBV27,CAIPRGYTF
NA,TRBV6-5,CASSYSRGHSYEQYF
few,TRBV28,CASSLVSTEAFF
NA,TRBV7-9,CASSRGTGRDETQYF
NA,TRBV27,CASSKLPALRGRKTQYF